This T cell receptor beta chain was observed in a study of T cell repertoires in cytomegalovirus infection. Germline CDR1 DFQATT, CDR2 SNEGSKA (reference sequence). V lost 2 bases to trimming and J lost 5 bases; unmatched junction nucleotides: 6. CDR3 length equals 15 residues. This clonotype was counted once. Its matching antigen is unknown. TCRdb passed the reads through MiXCR, listing each CDR3 protein once. Of roughly 990,000 distinct CDR3 sequences listed, less than 35% were seen once; the top ten hold around an eighth. The source material was cultured CD8+ T cells from PBMCs, sampled from culture after CMV antigen stimulation. The clonotype comes from a human donor in good health (CMV status not recorded). Some clones in this sample may be carry-over from other donors' samples. The chain joins TRBV20-1 to TRBJ2-2; 9 nucleotides align to TRBD1. This CDR3 reads CSARNQQGATGELFF. CDR3 nucleotide sequence: TGCAGTGCTAGAAATCAACAGGGGGCTACCGGGGAGCTGTTTTTT.